This entry concerns a single T cell receptor beta chain. A read error may be the cause here, since a much bigger clone is one base away. The data are from a study of blood T cells in healthy people across ages. A second PCR of 7 to 11 cycles used a sample-barcoded 5' primer and a J-beta primer mix. TCRdb passed the 5' RACE reads through MiXCR, listing each CDR3 protein once. The sample contains over 600,000 distinct CDR3 sequences, under 25% of which appear only once. This TCR was sampled from a man aged 70 or older in good health. Sequenced: blood.

The DNA for the CDR3 is TGTGCCGGCAGCCCTTCGGACAGAAACTCTGGAAACACCATATATTTT. Residues: CAGSPSDRNSGNTIYF. The chain joins TRBV3-1 to TRBJ1-3; TRBD1 is a possible D gene (6 bases). Germline lookup yields CDR1 LGHDT and CDR2 YNNKEL (reference sequence). CDR3 length equals 16 residues.